The clone carrying this T cell receptor (beta chain) was recorded at least ten times. What it binds is unknown. These data are taken from a study of breast tumors, draining lymph nodes, adjacent tissues. Germline loops: CDR1 SGHKS, CDR2 YYEKEE (reference sequence). V lost 1 base, J lost 9 bases, and 11 bases lay in between. This CDR3 comprises 13 residues. Breast cancer patients provided tissue from their axillary draining lymph nodes. Findings and caveats of the study: Data only fit, rather than demonstrated, lymph node origin of most tumor T cells. Tumors had less TCR diversity than lymph nodes, more than nontumor tissue. Most tumor T cells seemingly derive from lymph node, then expand in tumor. Luminal-like breast cancer showed significantly higher tumor–nontumor repertoire similarity than basal-like.

MiXCR was run by TCRdb on the multiplex PCR reads, yielding one entry per CDR3 protein. The table has more than 100,000 distinct CDR3 sequences, about 20% seen once. Sequenced input: axillary lymph node tissue. This clonotype was sampled from a female donor with breast cancer. Some clones in this sample may be carry-over from other donors' samples. The chain carries TRBV5-5 and TRBJ2-1; tentative D call: TRBD2 (6 bases). CDR3 amino acids: CASSLRPGGEQFF. The CDR3 coding sequence is TGTGCCAGCAGCTTGAGGCCCGGGGGTGAGCAGTTCTTC.